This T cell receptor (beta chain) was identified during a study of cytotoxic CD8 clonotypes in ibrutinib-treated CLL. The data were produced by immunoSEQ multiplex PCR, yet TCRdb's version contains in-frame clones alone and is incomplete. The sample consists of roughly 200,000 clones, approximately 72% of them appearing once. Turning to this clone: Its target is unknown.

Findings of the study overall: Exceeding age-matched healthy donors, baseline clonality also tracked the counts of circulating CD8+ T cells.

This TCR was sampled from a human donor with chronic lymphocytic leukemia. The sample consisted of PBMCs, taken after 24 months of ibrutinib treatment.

In DNA, the CDR3 is TGTGCCAGTAGTATGGGGACTAGCGGGGGAACCTACAATGAGCAGTTCTTC. Translated, it gives CASSMGTSGGTYNEQFF. The chain joins TRBV19 to TRBJ2-1, with 14 nucleotides matching TRBD2. The CDR3 sequence is 17 residues long. Germline-derived CDR1 and CDR2 are LNHDA and SQIVND (reference sequence). The trim removed 3 bases at V and 2 bases at J, leaving 3 bases unmatched.